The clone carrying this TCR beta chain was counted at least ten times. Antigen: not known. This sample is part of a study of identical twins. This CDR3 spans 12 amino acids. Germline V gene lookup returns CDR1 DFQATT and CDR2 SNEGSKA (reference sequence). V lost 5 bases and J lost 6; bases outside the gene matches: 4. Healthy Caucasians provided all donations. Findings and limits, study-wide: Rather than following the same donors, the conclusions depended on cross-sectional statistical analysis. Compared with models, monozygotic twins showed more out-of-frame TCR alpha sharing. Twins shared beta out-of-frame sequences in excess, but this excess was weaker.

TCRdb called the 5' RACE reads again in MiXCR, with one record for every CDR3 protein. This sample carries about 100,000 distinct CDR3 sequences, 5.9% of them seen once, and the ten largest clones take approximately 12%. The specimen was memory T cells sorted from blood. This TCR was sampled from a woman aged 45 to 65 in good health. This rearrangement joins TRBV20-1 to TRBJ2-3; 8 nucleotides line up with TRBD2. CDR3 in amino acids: CSALPGGDTQYF. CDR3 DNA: TGCAGTGCTCTCCCGGGGGGGGATACGCAGTATTTT.